The 6 T cell receptor beta chains below come from one sample, sequenced in a study of CXCR3-negative and CXCR3-positive naive CD8 T cells. The study made its TRB cDNA libraries by 5' RACE, adding UMI labels. TCRdb re-analyzed the 5' RACE reads; it lists each CDR3 protein once, without DNA. The listing contains over 20,000 distinct CDR3 sequences. Source material: naive CXCR3- CD8+ T cells from blood. Subset here: CD45RO-CCR7+CD27+CD95- naive CD8+ T cells lacking CXCR3 (TNR3-). Receptors originate from a human donor in good health. Some clones in this sample may be carry-over from other donors' samples.

This sequence joins TRBV7-8 and TRBJ2-1; the TCRdb call, TRBD1, lacks DNA for checking. The V gene's germline CDR1 is SGHVS and CDR2 FQNEAQ. CDR3 length: 17 residues. CDR3 in amino acids: CASSPPGRGGTYNEQFF.

V usage is TRBV29-1 and J usage is TRBJ2-3; TCRdb calls TRBD1, which cannot be checked without DNA. Germline lookup yields CDR1 SQVTM and CDR2 ANQGSEA. The length of the CDR3 is 13 residues. This CDR3 is CSSFGGLTDTQYF.

This chain uses TRBV29-1 with TRBJ2-7. The CDR3 extends over 14 amino acids. Germline CDR1 reads SQVTM; CDR2 reads ANQGSEA. CDR3 protein: CSVIGSKSSYEQYF.

CDR3 sequence reads: CSVEGSAYEQYF. The chain joins TRBV29-1 to TRBJ2-7. Germline CDR1 and CDR2: SQVTM and ANQGSEA. The CDR3 runs 12 residues.

This chain joins TRBV7-2 and TRBJ1-4. The CDR3 is 13 residues long. Germline CDR1 reads SGHTA; CDR2 reads FQGNSA. CDR3 in amino acids: CASSLSPEEKLFF.

This CDR3 is CASSLVLNTEAFF. The rearrangement uses TRBV5-1 and TRBJ1-1. The CDR3 covers 13 residues. Per the germline V gene, CDR1 is SGHRS and CDR2 is YFSETQ.